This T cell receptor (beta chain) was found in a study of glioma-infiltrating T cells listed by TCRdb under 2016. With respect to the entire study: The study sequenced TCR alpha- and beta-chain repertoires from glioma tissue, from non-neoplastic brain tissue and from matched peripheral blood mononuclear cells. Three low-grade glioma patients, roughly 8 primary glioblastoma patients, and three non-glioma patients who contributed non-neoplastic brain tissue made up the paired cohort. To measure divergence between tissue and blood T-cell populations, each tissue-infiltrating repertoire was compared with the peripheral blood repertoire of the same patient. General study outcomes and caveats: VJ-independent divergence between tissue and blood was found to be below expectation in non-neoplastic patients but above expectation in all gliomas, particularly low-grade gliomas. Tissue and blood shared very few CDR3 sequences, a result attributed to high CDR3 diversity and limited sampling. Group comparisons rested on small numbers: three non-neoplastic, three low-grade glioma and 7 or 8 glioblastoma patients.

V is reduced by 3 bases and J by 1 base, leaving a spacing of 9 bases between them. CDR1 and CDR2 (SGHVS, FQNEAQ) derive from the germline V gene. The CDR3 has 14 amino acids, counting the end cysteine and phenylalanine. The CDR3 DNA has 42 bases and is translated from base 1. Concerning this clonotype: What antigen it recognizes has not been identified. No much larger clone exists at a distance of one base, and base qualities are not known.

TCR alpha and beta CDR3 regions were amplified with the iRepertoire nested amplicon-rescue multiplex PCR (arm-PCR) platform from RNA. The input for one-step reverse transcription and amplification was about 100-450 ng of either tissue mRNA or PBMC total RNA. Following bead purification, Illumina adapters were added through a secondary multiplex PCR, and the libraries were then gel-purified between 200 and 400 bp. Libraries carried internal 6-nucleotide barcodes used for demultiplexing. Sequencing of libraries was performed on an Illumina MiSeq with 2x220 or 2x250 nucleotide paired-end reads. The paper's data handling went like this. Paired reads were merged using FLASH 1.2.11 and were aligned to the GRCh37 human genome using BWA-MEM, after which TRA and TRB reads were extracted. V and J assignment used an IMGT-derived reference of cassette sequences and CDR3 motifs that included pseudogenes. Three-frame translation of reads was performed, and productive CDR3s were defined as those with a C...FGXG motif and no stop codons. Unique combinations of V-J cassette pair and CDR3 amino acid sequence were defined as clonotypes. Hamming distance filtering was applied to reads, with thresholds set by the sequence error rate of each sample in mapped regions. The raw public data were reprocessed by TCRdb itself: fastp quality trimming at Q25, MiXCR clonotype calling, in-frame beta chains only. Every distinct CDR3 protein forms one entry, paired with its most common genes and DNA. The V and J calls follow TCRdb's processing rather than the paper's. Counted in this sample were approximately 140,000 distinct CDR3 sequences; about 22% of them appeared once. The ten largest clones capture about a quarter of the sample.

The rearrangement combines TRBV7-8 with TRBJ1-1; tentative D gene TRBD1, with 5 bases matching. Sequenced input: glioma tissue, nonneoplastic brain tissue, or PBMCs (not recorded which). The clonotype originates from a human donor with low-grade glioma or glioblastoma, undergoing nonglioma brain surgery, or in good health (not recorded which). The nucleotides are TGTGCCAGCAGCTTTCCCGGACAGAACACTGAAGCTTTCTTT. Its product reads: CASSFPGQNTEAFF.